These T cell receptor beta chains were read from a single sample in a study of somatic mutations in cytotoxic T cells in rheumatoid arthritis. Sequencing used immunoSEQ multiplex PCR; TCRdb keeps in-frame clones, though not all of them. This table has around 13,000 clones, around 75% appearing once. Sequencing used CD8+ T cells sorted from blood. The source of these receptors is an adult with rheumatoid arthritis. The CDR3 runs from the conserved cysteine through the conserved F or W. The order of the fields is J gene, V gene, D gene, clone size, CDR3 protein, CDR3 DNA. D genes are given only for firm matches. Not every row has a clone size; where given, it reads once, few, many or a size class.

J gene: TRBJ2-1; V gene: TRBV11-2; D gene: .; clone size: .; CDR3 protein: CASSRYSQGGEQFF; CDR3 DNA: TGTGCCAGCAGCAGATACTCTCAGGGAGGCGAGCAGTTCTTC
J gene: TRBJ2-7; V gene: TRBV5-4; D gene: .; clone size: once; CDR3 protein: CASSIQSSGYYEQYF; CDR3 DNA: TGTGCCAGCAGCATACAGAGTAGCGGATATTACGAGCAGTACTTC
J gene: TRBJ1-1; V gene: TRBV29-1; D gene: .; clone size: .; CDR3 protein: CSVLDTEAFF; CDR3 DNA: TGCAGCGTCCTCGACACTGAAGCTTTCTTT
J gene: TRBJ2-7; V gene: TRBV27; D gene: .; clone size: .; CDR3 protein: CASRTGFSYEQYF; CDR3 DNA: TGTGCCAGCAGGACAGGTTTTTCCTACGAGCAGTACTTC
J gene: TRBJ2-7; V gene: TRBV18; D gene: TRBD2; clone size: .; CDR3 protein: CASSPGLAGVDEQYF; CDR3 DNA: TGTGCCAGCTCACCGGGACTAGCGGGAGTAGATGAGCAGTACTTC
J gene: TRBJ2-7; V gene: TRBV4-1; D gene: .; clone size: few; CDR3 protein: CASSQVSAEYYEQYF; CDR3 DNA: TGCGCCAGCAGCCAAGTTAGCGCCGAATACTACGAGCAGTACTTC
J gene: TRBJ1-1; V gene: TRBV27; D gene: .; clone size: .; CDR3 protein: CASSSRSGSPTEAFF; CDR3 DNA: TGTGCCAGCAGTTCAAGGAGCGGAAGCCCCACTGAAGCTTTCTTT
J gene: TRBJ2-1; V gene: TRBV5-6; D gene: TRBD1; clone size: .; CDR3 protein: CASSFGTGGAVLAGEQFF; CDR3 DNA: TGTGCCAGCAGCTTCGGGACAGGGGGCGCGGTGTTGGCTGGTGAGCAGTTCTTC
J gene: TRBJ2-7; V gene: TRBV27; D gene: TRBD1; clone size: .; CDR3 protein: CASSLRGQGAYEQYF; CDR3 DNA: TGTGCCAGCAGTTTACGGGGACAGGGGGCATACGAGCAGTACTTC
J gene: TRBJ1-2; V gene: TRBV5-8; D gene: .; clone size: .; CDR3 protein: CASSLGPLPYGYTF; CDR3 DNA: TGTGCCAGCAGCTTGGGCCCGCTTCCCTATGGCTACACCTTC
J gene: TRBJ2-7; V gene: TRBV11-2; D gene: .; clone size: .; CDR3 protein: CASSLAGMTARAYEQYF; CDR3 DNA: TGTGCCAGCAGCTTAGCTGGGATGACAGCTAGAGCCTACGAGCAGTACTTC
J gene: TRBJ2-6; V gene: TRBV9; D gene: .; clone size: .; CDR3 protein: CASSVSREWGANVLTF; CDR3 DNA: TGTGCCAGCAGCGTATCTCGGGAGTGGGGGGCCAACGTCCTGACTTTC
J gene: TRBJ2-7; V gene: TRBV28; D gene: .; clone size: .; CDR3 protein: CASSFRGGSYEQYF; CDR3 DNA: TGTGCCAGCAGTTTTAGGGGGGGCTCCTACGAGCAGTACTTC
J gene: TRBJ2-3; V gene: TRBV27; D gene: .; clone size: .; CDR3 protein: CASSWNFADTQYF; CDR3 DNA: TGTGCCAGCAGCTGGAACTTCGCAGATACGCAGTATTTT
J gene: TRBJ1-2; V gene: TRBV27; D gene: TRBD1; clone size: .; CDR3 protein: CASSSPGTAYGYTF; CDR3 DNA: TGTGCCAGCAGTTCGCCCGGGACAGCCTATGGCTACACCTTC
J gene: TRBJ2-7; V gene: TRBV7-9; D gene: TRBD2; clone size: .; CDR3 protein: CASSLGVAGGYEQYF; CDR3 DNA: TGTGCCAGCAGCTTAGGGGTAGCGGGAGGCTACGAGCAGTACTTC
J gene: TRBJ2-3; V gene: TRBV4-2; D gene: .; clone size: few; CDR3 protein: CASSQLDTGESTDTQYF; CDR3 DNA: TGTGCCAGCAGCCAACTAGATACGGGGGAAAGCACAGATACGCAGTATTTT
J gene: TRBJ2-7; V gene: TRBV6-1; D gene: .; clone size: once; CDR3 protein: CARLRGGLVYEQYF; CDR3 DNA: TGTGCCAGACTAAGGGGGGGACTGGTCTACGAGCAGTACTTC
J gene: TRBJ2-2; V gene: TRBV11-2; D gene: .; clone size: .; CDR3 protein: CASSYTGELFF; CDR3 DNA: TGTGCCAGCAGCTACACCGGGGAGCTGTTTTTT
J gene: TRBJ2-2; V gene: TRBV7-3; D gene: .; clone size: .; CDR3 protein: CASSLTGGTGELFF; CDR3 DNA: TGTGCCAGCAGCTTAACGGGCGGCACCGGGGAGCTGTTTTTT
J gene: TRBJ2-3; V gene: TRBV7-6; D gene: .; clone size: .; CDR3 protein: CASSLATAPDTQYF; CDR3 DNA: TGTGCCAGCAGCTTAGCAACTGCACCGGATACGCAGTATTTT
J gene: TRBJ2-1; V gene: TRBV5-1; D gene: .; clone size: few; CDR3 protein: CASSLERYRGPDEQFF; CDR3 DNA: TGCGCCAGCAGCTTGGAGCGGTACCGGGGCCCGGATGAGCAGTTCTTC
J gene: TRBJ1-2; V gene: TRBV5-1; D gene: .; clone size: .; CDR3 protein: CASSLGGSYGYTF; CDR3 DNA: TGCGCCAGCAGCTTGGGGGGCAGCTATGGCTACACCTTC
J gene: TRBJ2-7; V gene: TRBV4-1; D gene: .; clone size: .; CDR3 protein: CASSHPGLSFYEQYF; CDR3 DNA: TGCGCCAGCAGCCACCCGGGACTGAGCTTCTACGAGCAGTACTTC
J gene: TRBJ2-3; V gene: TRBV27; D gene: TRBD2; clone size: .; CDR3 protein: CASSLYASGRVDTQYF; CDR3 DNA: TGTGCCAGCAGTTTATACGCTAGCGGGAGGGTAGATACGCAGTATTTT
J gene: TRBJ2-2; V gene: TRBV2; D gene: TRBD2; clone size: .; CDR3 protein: CASTQLVAGVPEGELFF; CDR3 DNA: TGTGCCAGCACGCAATTGGTGGCGGGAGTCCCGGAAGGGGAGCTGTTTTTT
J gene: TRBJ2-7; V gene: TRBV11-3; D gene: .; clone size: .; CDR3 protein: CASSSFSTYEQYF; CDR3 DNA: TGTGCCAGCAGCTCATTTTCTACCTACGAGCAGTACTTC
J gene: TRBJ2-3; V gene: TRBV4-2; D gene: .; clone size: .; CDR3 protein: CASSQDRAITDTQYF; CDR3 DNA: TGTGCCAGCAGCCAAGACAGGGCTATAACAGATACGCAGTATTTT
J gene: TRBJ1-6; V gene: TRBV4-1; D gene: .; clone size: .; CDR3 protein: CASSQGGTSGSPLHF; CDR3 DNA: TGCGCCAGCAGCCAAGGTGGGACCTCTGGCTCACCCCTCCACTTT
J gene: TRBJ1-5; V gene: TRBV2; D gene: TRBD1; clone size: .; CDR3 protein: CASSGPGGAVLHQPQHF; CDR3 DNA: TGTGCCAGCAGTGGCCCAGGGGGCGCGGTGCTCCATCAGCCCCAGCATTTT
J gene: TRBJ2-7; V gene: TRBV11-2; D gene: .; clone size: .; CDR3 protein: CASSLTGKGYEQYF; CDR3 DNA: TGTGCCAGCAGCCTAACAGGGAAGGGCTACGAGCAGTACTTC
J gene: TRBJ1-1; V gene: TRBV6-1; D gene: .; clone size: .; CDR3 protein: CASSELAGYNTEAFF; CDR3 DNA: TGTGCCAGCAGTGAATTAGCAGGGTACAACACTGAAGCTTTCTTT
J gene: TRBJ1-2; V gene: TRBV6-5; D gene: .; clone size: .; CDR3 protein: CASSDGGDYGYTF; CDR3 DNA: TGTGCCAGCAGCGACGGGGGGGACTATGGCTACACCTTC
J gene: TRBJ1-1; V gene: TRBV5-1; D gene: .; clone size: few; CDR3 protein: CASSLGSDMNTEAFF; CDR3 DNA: TGCGCCAGCAGCTTAGGCTCTGACATGAACACTGAAGCTTTCTTT
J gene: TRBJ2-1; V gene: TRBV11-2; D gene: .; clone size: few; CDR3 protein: CASSLASEFPYNEQFF; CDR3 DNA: TGTGCCAGCAGCTTGGCCTCGGAGTTCCCCTACAATGAGCAGTTCTTC
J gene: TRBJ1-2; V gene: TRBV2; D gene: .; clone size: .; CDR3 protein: CASSEVGGGYTF; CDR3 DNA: TGTGCCAGCAGTGAAGTGGGGGGTGGCTACACCTTC
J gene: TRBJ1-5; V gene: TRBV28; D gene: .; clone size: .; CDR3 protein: CASSMGEVNQPQHF; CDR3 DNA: TGTGCCAGCAGTATGGGGGAGGTCAATCAGCCCCAGCATTTT
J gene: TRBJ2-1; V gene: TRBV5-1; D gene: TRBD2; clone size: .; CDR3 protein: CASSGEGTSGDNEQFF; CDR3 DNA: TGCGCCAGCAGTGGAGAGGGGACTAGCGGCGACAATGAGCAGTTCTTC
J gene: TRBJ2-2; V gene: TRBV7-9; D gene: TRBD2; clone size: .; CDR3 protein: CASSFPWGSGSNWTGELFF; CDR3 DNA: TGTGCCAGCAGTTTCCCTTGGGGTAGCGGGAGTAATTGGACCGGGGAGCTGTTTTTT
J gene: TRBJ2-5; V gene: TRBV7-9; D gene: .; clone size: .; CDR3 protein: CASSLGWDPLTETQYF; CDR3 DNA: TGTGCCAGCAGCTTAGGTTGGGACCCGTTAACGGAGACCCAGTACTTC
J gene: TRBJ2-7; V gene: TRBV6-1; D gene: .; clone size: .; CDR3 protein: CASSDSADWYEQYF; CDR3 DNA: TGTGCCAGCAGTGACTCAGCGGACTGGTACGAGCAGTACTTC
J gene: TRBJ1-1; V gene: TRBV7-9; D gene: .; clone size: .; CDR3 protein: CASSLGAGHAFF; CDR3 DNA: TGTGCCAGCAGCTTAGGGGCAGGACATGCTTTCTTT
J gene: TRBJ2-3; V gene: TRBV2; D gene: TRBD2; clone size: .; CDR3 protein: CASGGLAGVGPPDTQYF; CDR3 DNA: TGTGCCAGCGGGGGACTAGCGGGAGTAGGGCCCCCAGATACGCAGTATTTT
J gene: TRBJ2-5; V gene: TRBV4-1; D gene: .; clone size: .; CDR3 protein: CASSYTGEGTQYF; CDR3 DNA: TGCGCCAGCAGCTATACAGGGGAGGGGACCCAGTACTTC
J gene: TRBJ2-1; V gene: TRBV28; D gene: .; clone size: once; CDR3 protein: CASSLSTGNEQFF; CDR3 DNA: TGTGCCAGCAGTTTATCCACAGGCAATGAGCAGTTCTTC
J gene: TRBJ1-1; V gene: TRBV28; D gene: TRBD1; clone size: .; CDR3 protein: CASSNTLQLDRGIEAFF; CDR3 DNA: TGTGCCAGCAGTAATACTCTACAACTCGACAGGGGAATTGAAGCTTTCTTT
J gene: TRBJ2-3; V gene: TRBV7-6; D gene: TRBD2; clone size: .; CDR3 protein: CASSWGLAGTDTQYF; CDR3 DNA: TGTGCCAGCAGCTGGGGACTAGCGGGCACAGATACGCAGTATTTT